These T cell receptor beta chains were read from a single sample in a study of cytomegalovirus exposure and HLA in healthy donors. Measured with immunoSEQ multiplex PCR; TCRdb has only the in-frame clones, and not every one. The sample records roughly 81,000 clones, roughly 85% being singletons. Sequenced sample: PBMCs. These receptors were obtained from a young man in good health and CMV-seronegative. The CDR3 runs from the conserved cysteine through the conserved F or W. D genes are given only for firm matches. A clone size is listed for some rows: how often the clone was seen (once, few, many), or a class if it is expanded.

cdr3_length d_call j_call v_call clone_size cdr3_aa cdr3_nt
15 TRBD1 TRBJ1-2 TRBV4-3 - CASRLGLQGVDGYTF TGCGCCAGCAGACTAGGGTTGCAGGGGGTTGACGGCTACACCTTC
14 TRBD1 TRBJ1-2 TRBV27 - CASSFGQGIYGYTF TGTGCCAGCAGCTTTGGACAGGGGATTTATGGCTACACCTTC
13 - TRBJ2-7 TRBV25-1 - CASSDELAYEQYF TGTGCCAGCAGTGATGAGTTGGCCTACGAGCAGTACTTC
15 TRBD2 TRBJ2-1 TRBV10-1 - CASSGPGLAGGEQFF TGCGCCAGCAGTGGACCGGGACTAGCGGGAGGTGAGCAGTTCTTC
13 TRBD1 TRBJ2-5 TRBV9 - CASNKGGAETQYF TGTGCCAGCAACAAAGGGGGCGCAGAGACCCAGTACTTC
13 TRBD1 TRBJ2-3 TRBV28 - CASSFSDRVTQYF TGTGCCAGCAGTTTCTCGGACAGGGTGACGCAGTATTTT
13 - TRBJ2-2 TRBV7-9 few CASSLPSTGELFF TGTGCCAGCAGCTTACCGAGCACCGGGGAGCTGTTTTTT
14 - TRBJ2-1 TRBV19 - CASTPLIGSSEQFF TGTGCCAGTACCCCCTTGATCGGGAGTTCTGAGCAGTTCTTC
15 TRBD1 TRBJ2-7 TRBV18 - CASSSRTGGGFEQYF TGTGCCAGCTCATCAAGGACAGGGGGAGGCTTCGAGCAGTACTTC
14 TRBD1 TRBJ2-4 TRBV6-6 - CASSYSGQENIQYF TGTGCCAGCAGTTACTCTGGACAGGAAAACATTCAGTACTTC
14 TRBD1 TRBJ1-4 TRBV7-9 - CASSQAGTGGKLFF TGTGCCAGCAGCCAAGCCGGGACAGGGGGAAAACTGTTTTTT
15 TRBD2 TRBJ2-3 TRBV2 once CASSASGVSTDTQYF TGTGCCAGCAGCGCTAGCGGGGTTAGCACAGATACGCAGTATTTT
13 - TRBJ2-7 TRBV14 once CASSQALSGEQYF TGTGCCAGCAGCCAAGCCCTCTCGGGGGAGCAGTACTTC
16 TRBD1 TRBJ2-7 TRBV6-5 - CASSYSSWDRIYEQYF TGTGCCAGCAGTTACTCGAGTTGGGACAGAATATACGAGCAGTACTTC
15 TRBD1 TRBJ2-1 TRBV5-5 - CASSTTGEPYNEQFF TGTGCCAGCAGCACGACAGGGGAACCCTACAATGAGCAGTTCTTC
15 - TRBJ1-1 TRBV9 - CASSVEQALDTEAFF TGTGCCAGCAGCGTAGAACAGGCCCTGGACACTGAAGCTTTCTTT
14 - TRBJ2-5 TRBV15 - CATSRGSAGETQYF TGTGCCACCAGCAGAGGCTCAGCGGGTGAGACCCAGTACTTC
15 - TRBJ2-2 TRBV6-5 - CSSSYSQGSTGELFF TGTTCCAGCAGTTACTCTCAGGGTTCTACCGGGGAGCTGTTTTTT
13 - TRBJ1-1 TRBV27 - CASSFWGTGEAFF TGTGCCAGCAGTTTTTGGGGAACAGGGGAAGCTTTCTTT
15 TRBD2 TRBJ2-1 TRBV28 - CASSRLAEAYNEQFF TGTGCCAGCAGTCGACTAGCGGAAGCCTACAATGAGCAGTTCTTC
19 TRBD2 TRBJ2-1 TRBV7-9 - CASSSKTSGRAGWRNEQFF TGTGCCAGCAGCTCAAAGACTAGCGGGAGGGCCGGATGGAGGAATGAGCAGTTCTTC
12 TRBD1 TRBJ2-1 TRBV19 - CASRGTGDEQFF TGTGCCAGTAGGGGGACAGGAGATGAGCAGTTCTTC
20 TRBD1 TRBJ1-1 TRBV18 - CASSPYPNGGGPKIGEEAFF TGTGCCAGCTCACCTTACCCCAACGGAGGGGGCCCAAAAATTGGGGAGGAAGCTTTCTTT
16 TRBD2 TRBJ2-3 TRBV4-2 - CASSRGLAGTSDTQYF TGTGCCAGCAGCCGGGGACTAGCGGGAACCTCAGATACGCAGTATTTT
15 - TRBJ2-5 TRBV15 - CATSRERATQETQYF TGTGCCACCAGCAGAGAGAGGGCAACCCAAGAGACCCAGTACTTC
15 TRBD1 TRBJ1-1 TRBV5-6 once CASSVVPDRATEAFF TGTGCCAGCAGCGTTGTCCCCGACAGGGCTACTGAAGCTTTCTTT
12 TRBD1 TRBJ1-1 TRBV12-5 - CASGDRLGTAFF TGTGCTAGTGGGGACAGGTTGGGGACGGCTTTCTTT
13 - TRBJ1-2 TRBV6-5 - CASSYDNNYGYTF TGTGCCAGCAGTTACGACAACAACTATGGCTACACCTTC
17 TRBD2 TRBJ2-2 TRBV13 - CASSSWRTSGSTGELFF TGTGCCAGCAGCTCATGGAGGACTAGCGGGAGTACCGGGGAGCTGTTTTTT
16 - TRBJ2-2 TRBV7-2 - CASSLATGTNTGELFF TGTGCCAGCAGCTTAGCCACAGGAACGAACACCGGGGAGCTGTTTTTT
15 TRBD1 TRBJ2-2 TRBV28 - CASRNGDRGTGELFF TGTGCCAGCAGGAACGGGGACAGGGGAACCGGGGAGCTGTTTTTT
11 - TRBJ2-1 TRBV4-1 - CASSRPGEQFF TGCGCCAGCAGCCGCCCGGGTGAGCAGTTCTTC
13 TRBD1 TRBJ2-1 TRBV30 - CAWSRGTDNEQFF TGTGCCTGGAGTAGGGGGACAGACAATGAGCAGTTCTTC